These 25 T cell receptor beta chains came from one sample sequenced in a study of identical twins. TCRdb reprocessed the 5' RACE reads via MiXCR and lists one record per CDR3 protein. The sample yields a few hundred thousand distinct CDR3 sequences, 9.5% to 10% seen once. This same sample was also part of a study on yellow fever vaccine responses in identical twins.

Specimen: PBMCs. Source of these receptors: a woman under 30 in good health.

This clonotype showed up many times. The genes are TRBV5-5 and TRBJ2-1, with D hard to call. Between the trimmed V and J ends, which lost 1 base and 9 bases, there was a span of 11 bases. Germline V gene data show CDR1 as SGHKS and CDR2 as YYEKEE (reference sequence). This CDR3 is 13 amino acids long. CDR3 coding DNA: TGTGCCAGCAGCTTGTCGGCGGCGGCTGAGCAGTTCTTC. Translated: CASSLSAAAEQFF.

This clonotype has ten or more counts. This chain links TRBV5-1 with TRBJ2-1; D unclear. V was clipped by 5 bases and J by 12 bases, with 12 bases between them. The CDR3 loop spans 11 amino acids. Germline CDR1 reads SGHRS; CDR2 reads YFSETQ. This chain's CDR3 is CASSNQDRQFF. DNA for the CDR3: TGCGCCAGCAGTAACCAGGACCGGCAGTTCTTC.

This clonotype came up a few times. CDR3: CAIRDNYSYEQYF. The CDR3 DNA is TGTGCCATACGGGACAACTACTCCTACGAGCAGTACTTC. The chain uses TRBV10-3 and TRBJ2-7; D possibly corresponds to TRBD1 (6 bases). The CDR3 runs 13 residues. Germline CDR1 reads ENHRY; CDR2 reads SYGVKD. V shed 9 bases and J shed 0 bases, with 12 bases lying between them.

In its sample, this clonotype was seen many times. This sequence joins TRBV20-1 and TRBJ2-3, with D hard to call. The CDR3 consists of 14 residues. CDR1 and CDR2 (germline): DFQATT, SNEGSKA (reference sequence). Trimming pared 0 bases from V and 6 bases from J, leaving 13 bases between. The CDR3 loop reads CSARDPVGMDTQYF. CDR3 DNA sequence: TGCAGTGCTAGAGATCCAGTGGGAATGGATACGCAGTATTTT.

V is TRBV7-9 and J is TRBJ2-1; D is uncertain. This CDR3 spans 15 amino acids. Trimming removed 8 bases from V and 0 bases from J, with 14 bases in between. The germline CDR1 and CDR2 sequences are SEHNR and FQNEAQ (reference sequence). The CDR3 coding sequence is TGTGCCAGCGAGAGTAAGGCCAGCTCCTACAATGAGCAGTTCTTC. Translating it yields CASESKASSYNEQFF.

This clonotype was counted between two and nine times. The chain carries TRBV10-3 and TRBJ1-1, with a weak D call TRBD1 (5 bases). V was shortened by 2 bases and J by 7 bases, with 11 bases between the two germline ends. Germline V gives CDR1 ENHRY, CDR2 SYGVKD. The CDR3 is 13 amino acids. This CDR3 is CAISEQGLGEAFF. The CDR3 region has the DNA TGTGCCATCAGTGAGCAGGGATTAGGTGAAGCTTTCTTT.

This clonotype was picked up many times. The J gene is TRBJ2-5, the V gene TRBV20-1, with D unclear. Germline CDR1 is DFQATT and CDR2 is SNEGSKA (reference sequence). V lost 5 bases to trimming and J lost 2 bases, with 3 bases between them. This CDR3 is built from 10 residues. The CDR3 is CSAPQETQYF. CDR3 bases: TGCAGTGCTCCTCAAGAGACCCAGTACTTC.

The chain combines TRBV7-2 with TRBJ2-5; the match to TRBD2 covers 7 bases. CDR1 and CDR2 from the germline V gene are SGHTA and FQGNSA. After removal of 1 base from V and 5 bases from J, the junction contained 7 bases not matched to a gene. The CDR3 consists of 15 residues. CDR3 in DNA: TGTGCCAGCAGCTTAGGTGGGGGGGTCAGGGAGACCCAGTACTTC. Its protein product is CASSLGGGVRETQYF.

This clonotype has at least ten counts. The V gene is TRBV20-1, the J gene TRBJ2-1, with 7 bases identical to TRBD2. The CDR3 totals 13 residues. CDR1 and CDR2 from the germline V gene are DFQATT and SNEGSKA (reference sequence). The J segment lost 1 base and the V segment lost 6 bases, leaving 3 bases of the junction unmatched. CDR3 amino acids: CSALADSYNEQFF. The CDR3 DNA reads TGCAGTGCGCTAGCGGATTCCTACAATGAGCAGTTCTTC.

This clonotype was recorded many times. The V and J genes are TRBV27 and TRBJ1-5, with a tentative D call TRBD1 (6 bases). The V gene's germline CDR1 is MNHEY and CDR2 SMNVEV (reference sequence). V was trimmed by 6 bases and J by 6 bases, leaving 12 bases between them. The CDR3 sequence is 13 residues long. The CDR3 spells CASSLTGFQPQHF. For the CDR3, the DNA is TGTGCCAGCAGCCTTACAGGGTTTCAGCCCCAGCATTTT.

This clonotype occurred many times. The chain links TRBV7-9 to TRBJ2-4; no definite D call. Trimming took off 2 bases at V and 0 bases at J, with 2 bases between the two ends. The CDR3 is made up of 13 amino acids. The V gene's germline CDR1 is SEHNR and CDR2 FQNEAQ (reference sequence). The CDR3 sequence: CASSLQAKNIQYF. CDR3 nucleotides: TGTGCCAGCAGCTTACAAGCCAAAAACATTCAGTACTTC.

The V call is TRBV20-1, the J call TRBJ2-1; D perhaps matches TRBD2 (5 bases). CDR3 length: 14 amino acids. Germline assignment: CDR1 DFQATT and CDR2 SNEGSKA (reference sequence). The CDR3 loop is CTPQAEPTYNEQFF. Written as DNA, the CDR3 is TGCACACCTCAAGCGGAACCTACCTACAATGAGCAGTTCTTC.

This clonotype was detected a few times. The chain couples TRBV7-2 to TRBJ1-4, with 7 bases aligning to TRBD1. The CDR3 has 15 residues. The J segment lost 2 bases and the V segment lost 5 bases, leaving 5 bases of the junction unmatched. Germline V gene lookup returns CDR1 SGHTA and CDR2 FQGNSA. CDR3 protein: CASSPQGGTNEKLFF. CDR3 DNA sequence: TGTGCCAGCAGCCCTCAGGGGGGCACTAATGAAAAACTGTTTTTT.

This clonotype was detected many times. The chain uses TRBV15 and TRBJ2-1, with TRBD1 as a possible D gene (6 bases). The germline V gene has CDR1 LNHNV and CDR2 YYDKDF (reference sequence). The CDR3 is 17 amino acids. With 5 bases removed from V and 0 bases from J, the gap between germline ends came to 17 bases. The chain's CDR3 is CATSGSSGTHSYNEQFF. The DNA for the CDR3 is TGTGCCACCAGCGGATCTTCCGGGACACACTCCTACAATGAGCAGTTCTTC.

This clonotype has at least ten counts. The V gene is TRBV7-9, the J gene TRBJ2-1; D possibly matches TRBD1 or TRBD2 (5 bases each). Trimming took 5 bases from V and 3 from J, leaving 17 bases between them. CDR3 length: 16 residues. The V gene's germline CDR1 is SEHNR and CDR2 FQNEAQ (reference sequence). The CDR3 sequence is CASSPGARTLYNEQFF. The CDR3 DNA reads TGTGCCAGCAGCCCCGGGGCGAGGACACTCTACAATGAGCAGTTCTTC.

This chain links TRBV14 with TRBJ1-1; D gene unclear. The CDR3 is 13 amino acids. The V gene's germline CDR1 is SGHDN and CDR2 FVKESK. V lost 1 base, J lost 3 bases, and 6 bases lay in between. In DNA, the CDR3 is TGTGCCAGCAGCCAAGGTATCGACACTGAAGCTTTCTTT. This gives the protein CASSQGIDTEAFF.

J is TRBJ1-6 and V is TRBV2; D gene ambiguous. The CDR3 covers 11 residues. The germline V gene encodes CDR1 SNHLY and CDR2 FYNNEI. The V end lost 6 bases, the J end lost 6 bases, and 3 bases lay between the germline ends. CDR3 amino acids: CASRVNSPLHF. DNA for the CDR3: TGTGCCAGCAGGGTTAATTCACCCCTCCACTTT. The full variable domain, its missing parts supplied by reference TRBV2 and TRBJ1-6, is EPEVTQTPSHQVTQMGQEVILRCVPISNHLYFYWYRQILGQKVEFLVSFYNNEISEKSEIFDDQFSVERPDGSNFTLKIRSTKLEDSAMYFCASRVNSPLHFGNGTRLTVT.

This clonotype has more than one count but fewer than ten. The J gene is TRBJ2-5, the V gene TRBV3-1, with a tentative D call TRBD1 (5 bases). The CDR3 sequence is 17 residues long. V lost 0 bases to trimming and J lost 0 bases, with 14 bases between them. Germline assignment: CDR1 LGHDT and CDR2 YNNKEL (reference sequence). CDR3 amino acids: CASSQDGHLSYQETQYF. The CDR3 coding sequence is TGTGCCAGCAGCCAAGACGGACATCTCTCGTACCAAGAGACCCAGTACTTC.

The V gene is TRBV7-9, the J gene TRBJ2-3; 8 nucleotides align to TRBD2. Trimming at V came to 6 bases and at J to 0 bases, leaving 11 bases not matched to a gene. CDR3 size: 17 residues. Per the germline V gene, CDR1 is SEHNR and CDR2 is FQNEAQ (reference sequence). CDR3 DNA: TGTGCCAGCAGACGGACGGGCGGGGGGCTGAGCACAGATACGCAGTATTTT. It is translated as CASRRTGGGLSTDTQYF.

The rearrangement links TRBV6-2 or TRBV6-3 to TRBJ1-1, with 7 nucleotides matching TRBD1. Germline loops: CDR1 MNHEY, CDR2 SVGEGT. After removal of 2 bases from V and 4 bases from J, the junction contained 4 bases not matched to a gene. This CDR3 has 14 residues. CDR3 in amino acids: CASSYGTVSTEAFF. DNA for the CDR3: TGTGCCAGCAGTTACGGGACAGTAAGCACTGAAGCTTTCTTT.

This clonotype has only a few counts. V gene TRBV9 combines with J gene TRBJ2-3, with no clear D. The CDR3 has 15 residues. The germline V gene has CDR1 SGDLS and CDR2 YYNGEE. Trimming shortened V by 0 bases and J by 2 bases, and 10 bases separated the two germline ends. CDR3 DNA: TGTGCCAGCAGCGTAGGCGGCCACGCCACAGATACGCAGTATTTT. It codes for CASSVGGHATDTQYF.

The rearrangement joins TRBV6-5 to TRBJ1-5; a possible D gene is TRBD1 (5 bases). With 0 bases removed from V and 4 bases from J, the gap between germline ends came to 7 bases. Germline CDR1 reads MNHEY; CDR2 reads SVGAGI. CDR3 length: 14 residues. The CDR3 DNA is TGTGCCAGCAGTTACTCGACAGAGAATCAGCCCCAGCATTTT. Protein product: CASSYSTENQPQHF.

This clonotype was observed a few times. CDR3 DNA sequence: TGTGCCAGCACCTCCGGGACTAGCGGGGATTTAAGGGAGCAGTTCTTC. It specifies CASTSGTSGDLREQFF. This chain joins TRBV6-1 and TRBJ2-1; 13 nucleotides align to TRBD2. Per the germline V gene, CDR1 is MNHNS and CDR2 is SASEGT. Trimming removed 7 bases from V and 10 bases from J; junction bases left unmatched: 13. This CDR3 region has 16 residues.

This clonotype was seen repeatedly, ten times or more. V is TRBV12-3 or TRBV12-4 and J is TRBJ2-3, with 7 nucleotides matching TRBD1. The CDR3 extends over 15 amino acids. Unmatched junction bases numbered 5, after V lost 3 bases and J lost 2 bases. The CDR3 DNA follows: TGTGCCAGCAGTTTCGGGACAGATATCACAGATACGCAGTATTTT. It is translated as CASSFGTDITDTQYF.

This clonotype has just a few counts. This rearrangement joins TRBV9 to TRBJ2-2; the D gene could be TRBD1 or TRBD2 (5 bases each). V gave up 0 bases and J gave up 1 base, with 13 bases separating them. The CDR3 has 17 amino acids. Germline CDR1 and CDR2: SGDLS and YYNGEE. CDR3 in amino acids: CASSVGAGRKNTGELFF. The CDR3 DNA sequence: TGTGCCAGCAGCGTAGGTGCAGGGAGAAAGAACACCGGGGAGCTGTTTTTT.